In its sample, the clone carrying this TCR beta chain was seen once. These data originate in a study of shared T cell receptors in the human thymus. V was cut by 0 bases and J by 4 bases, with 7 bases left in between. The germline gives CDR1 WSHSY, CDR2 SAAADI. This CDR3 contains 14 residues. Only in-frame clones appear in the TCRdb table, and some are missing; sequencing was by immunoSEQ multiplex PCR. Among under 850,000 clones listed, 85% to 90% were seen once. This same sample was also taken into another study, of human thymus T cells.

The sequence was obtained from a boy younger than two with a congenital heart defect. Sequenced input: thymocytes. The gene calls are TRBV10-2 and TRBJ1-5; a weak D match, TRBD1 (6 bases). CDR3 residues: CASSESTGNQPQHF. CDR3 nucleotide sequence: TGCGCCAGCAGTGAGTCGACAGGAAATCAGCCCCAGCATTTT.